One and the same sample provided the 29 T cell receptor beta chains below, sequenced in a study of blood T cell repertoires in COVID-19. Measured with immunoSEQ multiplex PCR; TCRdb has only the in-frame clones, and not every one. The sample holds roughly 150,000 clones, about 80% seen once. Sequenced material: PBMCs or T cells enriched from blood (not recorded which). The receptors derive from a man aged 50-60 years who had recovered from COVID-19.

The V gene is TRBV11-2, the J gene TRBJ2-1, with D possibly being TRBD2 (5 bases). CDR1 and CDR2 (germline): SGHAT, FQNNGV. This CDR3 region has 15 residues. Trimming pared 7 bases from V and 0 bases from J, leaving 13 bases between. CDR3 residues: CASTSMGSSYNEQFF. CDR3 DNA: TGTGCCAGCACCTCGATGGGGAGCTCCTACAATGAGCAGTTCTTC.

The chain recombines TRBV5-1 with TRBJ1-4; 7 nucleotides align to TRBD1. The J segment lost 4 bases and the V segment lost 3 bases, leaving 3 bases of the junction unmatched. The CDR3 is 14 amino acids. Germline V gene lookup returns CDR1 SGHRS and CDR2 YFSETQ. CDR3 in DNA: TGCGCCAGCAGCTGGGACAGCAATAATGAAAAACTGTTTTTT. Amino acids: CASSWDSNNEKLFF. Looking up the rest from reference TRBV5-1 and TRBJ1-4 gives the full variable domain: KAGVTQTPRYLIKTRGQQVTLSCSPISGHRSVSWYQQTPGQGLQFLFEYFSETQRNKGNFPGRFSGRQFSNSRSEMNVSTLELGDSALYLCASSWDSNNEKLFFGSGTQLSVL.

The chain combines TRBV29-1 with TRBJ2-1; the D gene is possibly TRBD2 (5 bases). Germline CDR1 and CDR2: SQVTM and ANQGSEA. The CDR3 is 13 residues long. V was cut by 8 bases and J by 7 bases, with 18 bases left in between. The CDR3 nucleotides read TGCAGCTATCACGTACCCTCGGGGAATGAGCAGTTCTTC. Protein product: CSYHVPSGNEQFF.

This clone has just one count. The CDR3, as DNA: TGCAGCGTGGTCAGCTCTGGGGCCAACGTCCTGACTTTC. This encodes CSVVSSGANVLTF. The V gene is TRBV29-1, the J gene TRBJ2-6, with D unclear. The CDR3 consists of 13 residues. Germline lookup yields CDR1 SQVTM and CDR2 ANQGSEA. The V end was cut by 6 bases, the J end by 0 bases, with 6 bases between.

The rearrangement uses TRBV12-3 or TRBV12-4 and TRBJ1-2, with D maybe TRBD1 (6 bases). This CDR3 is built from 12 residues. Trimming removed 6 bases from V and 3 bases from J, with 8 bases in between. The CDR3 bases are TGTGCCAGCAGACAGGGCTACTATGGCTACACCTTC. Amino acid sequence: CASRQGYYGYTF.

J is TRBJ2-3 and V is TRBV20-1; D call uncertain. Germline CDR1 and CDR2: DFQATT and SNEGSKA (reference sequence). The V and J ends lost 3 bases and 0 bases respectively, with 13 bases between them. The CDR3 has 15 residues. CDR3 residues: CSASVGASSTDTQYF. CDR3 coding DNA: TGCAGTGCTAGTGTTGGAGCATCAAGCACAGATACGCAGTATTTT.

CDR3 in amino acids: CSVLQGDYGYTF. The CDR3 coding sequence is TGCAGCGTATTACAGGGTGACTATGGCTACACCTTC. This chain joins TRBV29-1 and TRBJ1-2; D might be TRBD1 (6 bases). V shed 6 bases and J shed 3 bases, with 11 bases lying between them. Germline CDR1 reads SQVTM; CDR2 reads ANQGSEA. The CDR3 contains 12 residues.

A remark on this clone: Other DNA sequences in the sample encode the same CDR3. The chain joins TRBV29-1 to TRBJ2-1; tentative D call: TRBD1 (6 bases). This CDR3 is 11 amino acids long. V lost 6 bases and J 4 bases, leaving 7 bases between the germline ends. Germline lookup yields CDR1 SQVTM and CDR2 ANQGSEA. The CDR3 loop reads CSVQGYNEQFF. The CDR3 DNA follows: TGCAGCGTGCAGGGGTACAATGAGCAGTTCTTC.

V is TRBV7-3 and J is TRBJ2-3; no definite D call. Per germline, CDR1 SGHTA and CDR2 FQGTGA. With 9 bases removed from V and 0 bases from J, the gap between germline ends came to 22 bases. This CDR3 region has 17 residues. CDR3 bases: TGTGCCAGTACAATACTTGTGGAGCCTTTTAGCACAGATACGCAGTATTTT. Translated, it gives CASTILVEPFSTDTQYF.

This clone was observed at least ten times. The chain joins TRBV9 to TRBJ2-7; 8 bases match TRBD1. Trimming cost V 4 bases and J 2 bases; bases outside gene matches: 8. Germline V gene data show CDR1 as SGDLS and CDR2 as YYNGEE. CDR3 length: 15 amino acids. CDR3 in amino acids: CASSPTGGWPYEQYF. The CDR3 coding sequence is TGTGCCAGCAGCCCAACAGGGGGATGGCCCTACGAGCAGTACTTC. The full variable domain, in which reference TRBV9 and TRBJ2-7 provide the parts outside the CDR3, is DSGVTQTPKHLITATGQRVTLRCSPRSGDLSVYWYQQSLDQGLQFLIQYYNGEERAKGNILERFSAQQFPDLHSELNLSSLELGDSALYFCASSPTGGWPYEQYFGPGTRLTVT.

This sequence joins TRBV7-2 and TRBJ2-3; TRBD2 agrees at 8 bases. V was clipped by 7 bases and J by 2 bases; unmatched bases: 11. CDR3 size: 16 residues. Germline assignment: CDR1 SGHTA and CDR2 FQGNSA. As DNA, the CDR3 is TGTGCCAGCACCCCCGTCGGGGGGGCCAACACAGATACGCAGTATTTT. This translates into CASTPVGGANTDTQYF.

This rearrangement joins TRBV18 to TRBJ1-1; TRBD1 aligns across 7 bases. The CDR3 sequence is 15 residues long. Per germline, CDR1 KGHSH and CDR2 LQKENI. V lost 0 bases and J lost 4; bases outside the gene matches: 5. The CDR3: CASSPPAAGGTEAFF. The CDR3 nucleotides read TGTGCCAGCTCACCACCGGCGGCAGGGGGCACTGAAGCTTTCTTT.

The chain combines TRBV13 with TRBJ2-7; 8 bases are a match to TRBD1. The CDR3 extends over 13 amino acids. J gave up 5 bases and V 5 bases, and 5 bases lay outside the gene matches. Germline CDR1 reads PRHDT; CDR2 reads FYEKMQ (reference sequence). CDR3 loop: CASSQDRVHEQYF. The CDR3 coding sequence is TGTGCCAGCAGCCAGGACAGGGTCCACGAGCAGTACTTC.

The table lists this clone with a few counts. V gene TRBV2 combines with J gene TRBJ1-5, with 8 nucleotides matching TRBD1. Germline V gene sequence: CDR1 SNHLY, CDR2 FYNNEI. J lost 0 bases, V lost 6 bases, and 4 bases had no gene match. CDR3 length: 15 residues. This CDR3 reads CASRDRAVSNQPQHF. CDR3 nucleotide sequence: TGTGCCAGCAGGGACAGGGCGGTTAGCAATCAGCCCCAGCATTTT.

V is TRBV7-9 and J is TRBJ2-2, with no clear D. Germline V gives CDR1 SEHNR, CDR2 FQNEAQ (reference sequence). The CDR3 length is 12 residues. V was trimmed by 5 bases and J by 7 bases, leaving 8 bases between them. The CDR3: CASSVPRGELFF. The CDR3 nucleotides read TGTGCCAGCAGCGTCCCCCGCGGGGAGCTGTTTTTT.

The chain links TRBV10-3 to TRBJ2-7, with 9 nucleotides matching TRBD1. Germline V lookup: CDR1 ENHRY, CDR2 SYGVKD. This CDR3 has 13 amino acids. The J segment lost 2 bases and the V segment lost 4 bases, leaving 0 bases of the junction unmatched. CDR3 loop: CAISGDRAYEQYF. DNA of the CDR3: TGTGCCATCAGTGGGGACAGGGCCTACGAGCAGTACTTC.

The rearrangement joins TRBV12-3 or TRBV12-4 to TRBJ1-1, with D perhaps matching TRBD1 (5 bases). Trimming shortened V by 3 bases and J by 7 bases, and 12 bases separated the two germline ends. CDR3 length: 13 residues. CDR3 sequence: CASSFGGRVEAFF. CDR3 in DNA: TGTGCCAGCAGTTTCGGGGGGAGGGTTGAAGCTTTCTTT.

The chain is built from TRBV19 and TRBJ1-6, with 11 bases that match TRBD1. V lost 4 bases, J lost 7 bases, and 9 bases stayed unmatched. Germline V gene lookup returns CDR1 LNHDA and CDR2 SQIVND (reference sequence). The CDR3 runs 17 residues. CDR3 sequence: CASSNSGTGGANSPLHF. The CDR3 DNA follows: TGTGCCAGTAGTAATTCCGGGACAGGGGGTGCCAATTCACCCCTCCACTTT.

V usage is TRBV3-1 (or the pseudogene TRBV3-2) and J usage is TRBJ2-1; 12 bases are shared with TRBD2. CDR1 is LGHDT, CDR2 YNNKEL, per germline (reference sequence). This CDR3 has 18 residues. V lost 2 bases to trimming and J lost 6 bases; unmatched junction nucleotides: 11. CDR3 sequence: CASSQRRLAGAGGNEQFF. The CDR3 DNA follows: TGTGCCAGCAGCCAAAGGCGACTAGCGGGGGCGGGGGGCAATGAGCAGTTCTTC.

The chain has TRBV4-1 and TRBJ1-1; D gene unclear. The CDR3 has 16 residues. Germline loops: CDR1 MGHRA, CDR2 YSYEKL. Trimming shortened V by 1 base and J by 0 bases, and 12 bases separated the two germline ends. CDR3 sequence: CASSQVYGHMNTEAFF. The CDR3, as DNA: TGCGCCAGCAGCCAAGTTTATGGCCATATGAACACTGAAGCTTTCTTT.

The chain carries TRBV7-2 and TRBJ1-1; no clear D gene. The CDR3 is 13 residues long. The ends were cut back, 2 bases at V and 1 base at J, with 5 bases in the middle. In germline, CDR1 is SGHTA, CDR2 FQGNSA. This chain's CDR3 is CASSLWQNTEAFF. The CDR3 DNA reads TGTGCCAGCAGCTTATGGCAGAACACTGAAGCTTTCTTT. The variable domain in full, completed from reference TRBV7-2 and TRBJ1-1, reads GAGVSQSPSNKVTEKGKDVELRCDPISGHTALYWYRQSLGQGLEFLIYFQGNSAPDKSGLPSDRFSAERTGGSVSTLTIQRTQQEDSAVYLCASSLWQNTEAFFGQGTRLTVV.

The rearrangement joins TRBV6-5 to TRBJ2-7, with TRBD1 as a possible D gene (6 bases). This CDR3 is built from 14 residues. Trimming removed 6 bases from V and 8 bases from J, with 20 bases in between. Germline V gene lookup returns CDR1 MNHEY and CDR2 SVGAGI. CDR3 sequence reads: CASRRDTGAGQQYF. The CDR3, as DNA: TGTGCCAGCAGACGGGACACCGGGGCGGGCCAGCAGTACTTC.

This clone qualifies as large (0.1 to 1%). The chain joins TRBV10-2 to TRBJ1-5; D remains unclear. The CDR3 totals 12 residues. With 5 bases removed from V and 5 bases from J, the gap between germline ends came to 7 bases. The germline gives CDR1 WSHSY, CDR2 SAAADI. Here the CDR3 DNA reads TGCGCCAGCAGTAACACAGATCAGCCCCAGCATTTT. Translated: CASSNTDQPQHF.

This clone was counted between two and nine times. The V call is TRBV11-2, the J call TRBJ2-2; 11 positions agree with TRBD2. The germline gives CDR1 SGHAT, CDR2 FQNNGV. The CDR3 is made up of 18 amino acids. Losses at the gene ends were 1 base for V and 4 bases for J; bases not matched to a gene: 8. CDR3 sequence: CASSLGLPGTSGTGELFF. CDR3 sequence (DNA): TGTGCCAGCAGCTTAGGTTTGCCCGGGACTAGCGGCACCGGGGAGCTGTTTTTT.

The chain recombines TRBV5-5 with TRBJ2-5; D remains unclear. The V end lost 0 bases, the J end lost 1 base, and 13 bases lay between the germline ends. The CDR3 consists of 16 residues. CDR1 and CDR2 from the germline V gene are SGHKS and YYEKEE (reference sequence). Written as DNA, the CDR3 is TGTGCCAGCAGCTTGGCTAAGTCGCCTGTCCAAGAGACCCAGTACTTC. Translating it yields CASSLAKSPVQETQYF.

This clone showed up just once. The chain couples TRBV19 to TRBJ2-2; 7 bases are a match to TRBD2. V was clipped by 11 bases and J by 5 bases; unmatched bases: 5. The germline gives CDR1 LNHDA, CDR2 SQIVND (reference sequence). This CDR3 comprises 12 residues. DNA for the CDR3: TGTGCCGTGGGGGGACTAACCGGGGAGCTGTTTTTT. Translating it yields CAVGGLTGELFF.

The chain has TRBV7-9 and TRBJ2-3, with 9 bases identical to TRBD2. V trimming: 1 base; J trimming: 0 bases; junction bases outside the gene matches: 2. CDR1 is SEHNR, CDR2 FQNEAQ, per germline (reference sequence). This CDR3 comprises 16 residues. CDR3 nucleotide sequence: TGTGCCAGCAGCTTAGGACTAGCGGCTAGCACAGATACGCAGTATTTT. It translates to CASSLGLAASTDTQYF.

This chain connects TRBV7-9 to TRBJ2-5; TRBD2 is a possible D gene (6 bases). This CDR3 region has 13 residues. The germline gives CDR1 SEHNR, CDR2 FQNEAQ (reference sequence). Trimming took 0 bases from V and 4 from J, leaving 6 bases between them. CDR3 protein: CASSLAGGETQYF. For the CDR3, the DNA is TGTGCCAGCAGCTTAGCGGGGGGAGAGACCCAGTACTTC.

This clone is medium-sized (0.01 to 0.1%) by share. This sequence joins TRBV3-1 (or the pseudogene TRBV3-2) and TRBJ2-7, with TRBD1 as a possible D gene (6 bases). The germline V and J ends were trimmed by 4 bases and 2 bases, with 15 bases remaining between them. The CDR3 covers 15 residues. Looked up from germline, CDR1 is LGHDT and CDR2 is YNNKEL (reference sequence). The CDR3 region has the DNA TGTGCCAGCAGCCTACAGGGACCCGTCCCCTACGAGCAGTACTTC. Encoded protein: CASSLQGPVPYEQYF.